The clone carrying this T cell receptor (beta chain) was counted many times. Its antigen remains unknown. The study's findings and limits: Tumor Tregs overlapped most with tumor, then blood, naive CD4+ cells.

After constant-region reverse-primer amplification, full-length variable regions underwent semi-nested PCR with Nested Universal Primer A. TCRdb reprocessed the 5' RACE reads via MiXCR and lists one record per CDR3 protein. The repertoire consists of about 64,000 distinct CDR3 sequences, with about 20% occurring once and the leading ten covering about 2.7%. The V and J ends lost 2 bases and 4 bases respectively, with 6 bases between them. The CDR3 contains 13 residues. CDR1 is SGHVS, CDR2 FQNEAQ, per germline. The TCR was taken from a female donor with breast cancer. The genes are TRBV7-8 and TRBJ1-5, with unresolved D. Sequencing used memory CD4+ T cells sorted from a lymph node. Noted subset: memory CD4+ T cells, CD4+CD45RO+CD25-. The CDR3 DNA follows: TGTGCCAGCAGCTTAACTCAAAATCAGCCCCAGCATTTT. It specifies CASSLTQNQPQHF.